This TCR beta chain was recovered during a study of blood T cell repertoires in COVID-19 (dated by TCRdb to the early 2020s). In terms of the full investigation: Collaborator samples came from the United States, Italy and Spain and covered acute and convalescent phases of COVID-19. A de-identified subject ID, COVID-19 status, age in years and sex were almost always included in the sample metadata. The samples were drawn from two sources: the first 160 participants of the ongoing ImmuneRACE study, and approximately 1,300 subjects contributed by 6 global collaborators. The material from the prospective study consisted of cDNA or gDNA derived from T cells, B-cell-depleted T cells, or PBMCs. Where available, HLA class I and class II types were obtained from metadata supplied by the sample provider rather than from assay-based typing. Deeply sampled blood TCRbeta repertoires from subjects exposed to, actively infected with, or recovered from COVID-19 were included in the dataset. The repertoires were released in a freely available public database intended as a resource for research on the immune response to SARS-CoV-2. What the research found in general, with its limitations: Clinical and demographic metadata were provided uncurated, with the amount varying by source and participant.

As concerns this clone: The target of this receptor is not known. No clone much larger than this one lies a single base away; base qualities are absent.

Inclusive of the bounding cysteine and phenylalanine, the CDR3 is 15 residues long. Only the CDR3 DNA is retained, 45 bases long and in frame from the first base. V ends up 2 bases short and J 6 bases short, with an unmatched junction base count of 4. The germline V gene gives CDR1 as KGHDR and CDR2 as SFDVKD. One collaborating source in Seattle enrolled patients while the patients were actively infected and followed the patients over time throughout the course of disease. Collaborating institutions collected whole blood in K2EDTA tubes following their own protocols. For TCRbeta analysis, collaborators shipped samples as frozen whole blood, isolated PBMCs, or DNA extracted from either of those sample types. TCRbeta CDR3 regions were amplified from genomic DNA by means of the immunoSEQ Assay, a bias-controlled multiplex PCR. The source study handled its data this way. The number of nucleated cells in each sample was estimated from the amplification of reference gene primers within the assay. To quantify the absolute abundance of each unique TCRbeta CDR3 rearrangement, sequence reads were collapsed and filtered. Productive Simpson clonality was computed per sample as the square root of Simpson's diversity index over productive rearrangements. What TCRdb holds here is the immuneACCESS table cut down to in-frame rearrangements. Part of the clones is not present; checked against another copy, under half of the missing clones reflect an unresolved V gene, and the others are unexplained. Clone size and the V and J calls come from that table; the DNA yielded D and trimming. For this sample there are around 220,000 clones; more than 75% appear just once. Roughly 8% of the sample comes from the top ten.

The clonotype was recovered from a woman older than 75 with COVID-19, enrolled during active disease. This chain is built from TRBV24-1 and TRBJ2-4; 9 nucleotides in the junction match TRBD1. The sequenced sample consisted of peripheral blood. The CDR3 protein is CATSDSGQGGNIQYF. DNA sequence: TGTGCCACCAGTGATTCGGGACAGGGTGGAAACATTCAGTACTTC.